A selection of T cell receptor beta chains follows, all from one sample in a study of T cells in Graves' hyperthyroidism and ophthalmopathy. In TCRdb, the multiplex PCR reads were re-called with MiXCR into one record per CDR3 protein. The data show fewer than 750,000 distinct CDR3 sequences, roughly 15% seen once. Source material: blood. These receptor sequences come from a woman in her forties or fifties with Graves' ophthalmopathy. CDR3s include the opening cysteine and the closing phenylalanine or tryptophan. D genes are given only for firm matches. Not all rows give a size; the values are once, few, many and, for expanded clones, a class.

>TRBV28|-|TRBJ2-2|-
CASSLSPIADTGELFF
TGTGCCAGCAGTTTATCCCCCATAGCGGACACCGGGGAGCTGTTTTTT
>TRBV20-1|TRBD2|TRBJ2-3|many
CSARVSGRAGDTQYF
TGCAGTGCTAGAGTGAGCGGGAGGGCTGGAGATACGCAGTATTTT
>TRBV7-8|TRBD2|TRBJ2-7|-
CASSLGLAGVGSYEQYF
TGTGCCAGCAGCTTGGGACTAGCGGGAGTAGGGTCCTACGAGCAGTACTTC
>TRBV7-9|-|TRBJ2-7|few
CASSLRQYNEQYF
TGTGCCAGCAGCTTACGACAGTATAACGAGCAGTACTTC
>TRBV28|-|TRBJ2-1|many
CASSLFGWGSSYNEQFF
TGTGCCAGCAGTTTATTCGGGTGGGGAAGCTCCTACAATGAGCAGTTCTTC
>TRBV27|TRBD1|TRBJ2-7|many
CASSADRRSYEQYF
TGTGCCAGCAGTGCGGACAGGCGATCCTACGAGCAGTACTTC
>TRBV7-8|TRBD2|TRBJ2-3|many
CASSLELAGGTDTQYF
TGTGCCAGCAGCTTAGAACTAGCGGGAGGTACAGATACGCAGTATTTT
>TRBV27|TRBD2|TRBJ2-7|many
CASSLLAGGLPYEQYF
TGTGCCAGCAGTTTACTAGCGGGAGGGCTGCCCTACGAGCAGTACTTC
>TRBV18|TRBD2|TRBJ2-5|many
CASSPTGQAGEHETQYF
TGTGCCAGCTCACCTACTGGTCAAGCGGGGGAGCATGAGACCCAGTACTTC
>TRBV11-2|TRBD1|TRBJ2-7|many
CASSLDLRGPISEQYF
TGTGCCAGCAGCTTAGATCTAAGGGGGCCTATCTCCGAGCAGTACTTC
>TRBV7-8|-|TRBJ2-3|few
CASSLVIYSTDTQYF
TGTGCCAGCAGCTTAGTTATTTATAGCACAGATACGCAGTATTTT
>TRBV7-6|-|TRBJ2-1|many
CASSLYIRAGSYNEQFF
TGTGCCAGCAGCTTATATATTCGTGCGGGGTCCTACAATGAGCAGTTCTTC
>TRBV7-2|TRBD1|TRBJ1-1|many
CASSLDRVTEAFF
TGTGCCAGCAGCCTAGACAGGGTCACTGAAGCTTTCTTT
>TRBV6-1|-|TRBJ2-5|many
CASAGAHWETQYF
TGTGCCAGCGCAGGGGCCCATTGGGAGACCCAGTACTTC
>TRBV5-1|TRBD2|TRBJ2-5|many
CASSFQRDLQETQYF
TGCGCCAGCAGCTTTCAGCGGGACTTACAAGAGACCCAGTACTTC
>TRBV4-2|-|TRBJ1-1|-
CASSQDLAGVTEAFF
TGTGCCAGCAGCCAAGATCTGGCAGGGGTCACTGAAGCTTTCTTT
>TRBV19|-|TRBJ1-1|few
CASSEEGRSTEAFF
TGTGCCAGTAGTGAAGAGGGTAGGAGCACTGAAGCTTTCTTT
>TRBV6-1|TRBD2|TRBJ2-7|many
CASAREVYEQYF
TGTGCCAGCGCGCGGGAGGTTTACGAGCAGTACTTC
>TRBV2|TRBD2|TRBJ2-5|many
CASSAETSGQETQYF
TGTGCCAGCAGTGCAGAAACTAGCGGCCAAGAGACCCAGTACTTC
>TRBV7-3|-|TRBJ2-7|many
CASSSSAGYEQYF
TGTGCCAGCAGCTCCTCTGCAGGGTACGAGCAGTACTTC
>TRBV7-8|-|TRBJ2-7|many
CASSLVLTLQVYEQYF
TGTGCCAGCAGCTTAGTGCTGACCTTGCAAGTCTACGAGCAGTACTTC
>TRBV5-5|-|TRBJ2-1|-
CATQLGGPYNEQFF
TGTGCCACCCAATTGGGGGGCCCCTACAATGAGCAGTTCTTC
>TRBV6-1|-|TRBJ2-7|many
CASSPTVRTYEQYF
TGTGCCAGCAGTCCGACAGTTCGAACCTACGAGCAGTACTTC
>TRBV28|-|TRBJ2-7|many
CASKGYEQYF
TGTGCCAGCAAGGGGTACGAGCAGTACTTC
>TRBV6-2/TRBV6-3|-|TRBJ1-1|few
CASSYGQGAFF
TGTGCCAGCAGTTACGGTCAGGGAGCTTTCTTT
>TRBV7-9|TRBD2|TRBJ2-1|-
CASSLDSGRASYNEQFF
TGTGCCAGCAGCTTAGACAGCGGGAGGGCGTCCTACAATGAGCAGTTCTTC
>TRBV29-1|TRBD2|TRBJ2-1|-
CSVEGLAGGHPYNEQFF
TGCAGCGTTGAAGGGCTAGCGGGAGGGCACCCCTACAATGAGCAGTTCTTC
>TRBV4-3|-|TRBJ2-6|few
CASSQDFGSSGANVLTF
TGCGCCAGCAGCCAAGATTTCGGGAGCTCTGGGGCCAACGTCCTGACTTTC
>TRBV6-5|-|TRBJ1-1|few
CASSYQGNMRNTEAFF
TGTGCCAGCAGTTACCAGGGAAATATGAGGAACACTGAAGCTTTCTTT
>TRBV9|-|TRBJ1-6|-
CASSVGHNNSPLHF
TGTGCCAGCAGCGTGGGACACAATAATTCACCCCTCCACTTT
>TRBV27|TRBD1|TRBJ1-5|-
CASSLWKTKRTGGWVRHQPQHF
TGTGCCAGCAGTTTATGGAAAACTAAACGGACAGGAGGATGGGTTCGGCATCAGCCCCAGCATTTT
>TRBV6-1|TRBD2|TRBJ2-2|-
CASSPGLARTGELFF
TGTGCCAGCAGTCCGGGACTAGCTAGAACCGGGGAGCTGTTTTTT
>TRBV12-3/TRBV12-4|-|TRBJ2-1|many
CASIKGGRGDEQFF
TGTGCCAGCATAAAAGGTGGGAGAGGCGATGAGCAGTTCTTC
>TRBV24-1|-|TRBJ2-6|few
CATSGANVLTF
TGTGCCACCTCTGGGGCCAACGTCCTGACTTTC
>TRBV29-1|-|TRBJ1-2|-
CSVGLAGTYGYTF
TGCAGCGTTGGATTGGCAGGGACCTATGGCTACACCTTC
>TRBV29-1|TRBD2|TRBJ2-3|many
CSAGLAGADTQYF
TGCAGTGCTGGACTAGCGGGAGCGGATACGCAGTATTTT
>TRBV2|TRBD2|TRBJ2-1|few
CATSYPGTSDNEQFF
TGTGCCACCTCATATCCGGGGACTAGCGACAATGAGCAGTTCTTC
>TRBV28|-|TRBJ1-5|many
CASSLAENQPQHF
TGTGCCAGCAGTTTAGCGGAAAATCAGCCCCAGCATTTT
>TRBV6-1|-|TRBJ1-4|few
CASSEYILEKLFF
TGTGCCAGCAGTGAATACATCCTTGAAAAACTGTTTTTT
>TRBV18|-|TRBJ1-6|few
CASSPDRHSPLHF
TGTGCCAGCTCACCAGATCGGCATTCACCCCTCCACTTT